This TCR beta chain is drawn from a study of shared clonotypes between healthy human individuals. Germline V lookup: CDR1 GTSNPN, CDR2 SVGIG (reference sequence). The V and J ends lost 2 bases and 4 bases respectively, with 12 bases between them. The CDR3 is made up of 14 amino acids. With regard to this clone: No antigen is known for it.

The table came from immunoSEQ multiplex PCR; TCRdb's copy has only in-frame clones and leaves some out. This table holds a few hundred thousand clones, 79% found once. Study-level results: The donor pool, a small one, limited the genetic and exposure-history diversity represented.

Sequenced input: PBMCs. This chain links TRBV30 with TRBJ2-1; a possible D gene is TRBD2 (5 bases). The receptor comes from a woman in her 40s in good health. Some clones in this sample may be carry-over from other donors' samples. The CDR3 coding sequence is TGTGCCTGGAGTTCCACAGCGGAGTACAATGAGCAGTTCTTC. Translated: CAWSSTAEYNEQFF.